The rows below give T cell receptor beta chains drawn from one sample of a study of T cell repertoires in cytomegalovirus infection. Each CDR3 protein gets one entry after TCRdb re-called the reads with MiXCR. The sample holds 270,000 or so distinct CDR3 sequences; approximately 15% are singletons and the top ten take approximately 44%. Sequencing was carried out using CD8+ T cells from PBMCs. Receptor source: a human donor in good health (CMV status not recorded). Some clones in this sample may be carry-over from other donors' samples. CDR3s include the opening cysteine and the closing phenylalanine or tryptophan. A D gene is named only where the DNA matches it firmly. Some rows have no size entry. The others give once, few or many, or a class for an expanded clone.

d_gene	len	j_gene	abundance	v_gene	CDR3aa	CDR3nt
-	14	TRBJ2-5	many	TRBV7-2	CASTIPGLEETQYF	TGTGCCAGCACCATACCAGGGTTAGAGGAGACCCAGTACTTC
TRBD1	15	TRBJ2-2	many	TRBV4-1	CASSTGQGFSGELFF	TGCGCCAGCAGCACAGGACAGGGTTTCAGCGGGGAGCTGTTTTTT
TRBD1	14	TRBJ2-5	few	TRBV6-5	CASSPQGEGETQYF	TGTGCCAGCAGTCCACAGGGGGAAGGCGAGACCCAGTACTTC
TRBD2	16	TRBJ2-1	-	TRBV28	CASSFEGLAFYNEQFF	TGTGCCAGCAGCTTCGAGGGACTAGCCTTCTACAATGAGCAGTTCTTC
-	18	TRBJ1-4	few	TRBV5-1	CASSLTPGPHATNEKLFF	TGCGCCAGCAGCTTGACACCGGGACCCCATGCAACTAATGAAAAACTGTTTTTT
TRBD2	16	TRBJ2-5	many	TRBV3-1	CASSPPSGGSGGTQYF	TGTGCCAGCAGCCCCCCTAGCGGGGGCTCTGGGGGGACCCAGTACTTC
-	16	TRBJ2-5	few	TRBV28	CASSLPSAEDQETQYF	TGTGCCAGCAGTTTACCATCGGCAGAGGACCAAGAGACCCAGTACTTC
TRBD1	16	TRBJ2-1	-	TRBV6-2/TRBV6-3	CASSSIRGFRGNEQFF	TGTGCCAGCAGTTCCATCAGGGGGTTCCGGGGCAATGAGCAGTTCTTC
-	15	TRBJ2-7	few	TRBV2	CASSESWTATYEQYF	TGTGCCAGCAGTGAATCCTGGACAGCGACCTACGAGCAGTACTTC
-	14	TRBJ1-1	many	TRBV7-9	CASSLTVLDTEAFF	TGTGCCAGCAGCTTGACAGTATTGGACACTGAAGCTTTCTTT
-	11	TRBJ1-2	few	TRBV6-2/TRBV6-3	CASSYGQGYTF	TGTGCCAGCAGTTACGGGCAGGGCTACACCTTC
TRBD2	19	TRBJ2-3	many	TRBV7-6	CASSFDPGPSGGITDTQYF	TGTGCCAGCAGCTTTGACCCCGGCCCTAGCGGGGGGATCACAGATACGCAGTATTTT
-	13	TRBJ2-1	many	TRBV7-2	CASNLGPDNEQFF	TGTGCCAGCAACCTTGGACCCGACAATGAGCAGTTCTTC
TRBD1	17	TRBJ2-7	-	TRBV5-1	CASSLEGQGAFLYEQYF	TGCGCCAGCAGCTTGGAGGGACAGGGGGCTTTTCTCTACGAGCAGTACTTC
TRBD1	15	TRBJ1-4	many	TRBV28	CASSNPGGSGEKLFF	TGTGCCAGCAGTAACCCAGGGGGCAGTGGTGAAAAACTGTTTTTT
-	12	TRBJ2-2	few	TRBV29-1	CSVGGTTGELFF	TGCAGCGTAGGAGGGACCACCGGGGAGCTGTTTTTT
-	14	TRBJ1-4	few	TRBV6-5	CASSYEVGNEKLFF	TGTGCCAGCAGTTACGAGGTCGGTAATGAAAAACTGTTTTTT
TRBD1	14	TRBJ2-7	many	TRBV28	CASRIDRGEYEQYF	TGTGCCAGCAGGATCGACAGGGGGGAGTACGAGCAGTACTTC
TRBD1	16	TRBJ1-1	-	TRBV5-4	CASSSEDRGVDTEAFF	TGTGCCAGCAGCTCGGAGGACAGGGGCGTCGACACTGAAGCTTTCTTT
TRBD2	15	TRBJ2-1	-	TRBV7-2	CPSSLVGGAYNEQFF	TGTCCCAGCAGCTTAGTTGGGGGGGCCTACAATGAGCAGTTCTTC
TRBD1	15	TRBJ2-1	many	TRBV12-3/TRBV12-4	CASSFRRGPYNEQFF	TGTGCCAGCAGTTTCCGCAGGGGGCCCTACAATGAGCAGTTCTTC
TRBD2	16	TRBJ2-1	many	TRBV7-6	CASSPYGGGSADEQFF	TGTGCCAGCAGCCCCTACGGCGGGGGGTCCGCCGATGAGCAGTTCTTC
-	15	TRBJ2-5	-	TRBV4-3	CASSPWSGAGETQYF	TGCGCCAGCAGCCCCTGGTCAGGGGCTGGGGAGACCCAGTACTTC
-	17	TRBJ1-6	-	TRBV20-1	CSARPSGQPMGNSPLHF	TGCAGTGCTAGACCGAGTGGGCAGCCGATGGGTAATTCACCCCTCCACTTT
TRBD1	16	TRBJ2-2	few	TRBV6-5	CASRNRDRINTGELFF	TGTGCCAGCAGGAACCGGGACAGGATAAACACCGGGGAGCTGTTTTTT
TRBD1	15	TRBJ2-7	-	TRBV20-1	CSAPPGAGGLYEQYF	TGCAGTGCTCCCCCCGGGGCAGGGGGTCTCTACGAGCAGTACTTC
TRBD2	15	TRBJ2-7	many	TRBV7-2	CASSPGLAGSYEQYF	TGTGCCAGCAGCCCGGGACTAGCGGGCTCCTACGAGCAGTACTTC
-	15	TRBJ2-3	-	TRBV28	CASTLGGASTDTQYF	TGTGCCAGCACCCTGGGGGGAGCCAGCACAGATACGCAGTATTTT
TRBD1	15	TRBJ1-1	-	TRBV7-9	CASGFTGGMNTEAFF	TGTGCCAGCGGCTTTACAGGGGGGATGAACACTGAAGCTTTCTTT
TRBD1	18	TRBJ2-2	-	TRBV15	CATSSPGQGARSTGELFF	TGTGCCACCAGCAGTCCGGGACAGGGGGCGCGGTCCACCGGGGAGCTGTTTTTT
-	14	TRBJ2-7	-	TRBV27	CASSSAGTKNEQYF	TGTGCCAGCAGTTCTGCCGGGACAAAGAACGAGCAGTACTTC
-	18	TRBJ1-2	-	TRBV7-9	CASSLALSETRDNYGYTF	TGTGCCAGCAGCTTAGCGCTGTCAGAAACTAGAGACAACTATGGCTACACCTTC
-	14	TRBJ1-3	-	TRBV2	CASSAGGSGNTIYF	TGTGCCAGCAGTGCGGGGGGCTCTGGAAACACCATATATTTT
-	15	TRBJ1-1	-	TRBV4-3	CASSQERHRNTEAFF	TGCGCCAGCAGCCAAGAAAGGCACCGGAACACTGAAGCTTTCTTT
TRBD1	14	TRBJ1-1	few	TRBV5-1	CASSSGQGTTEAFF	TGCGCCAGCAGCTCGGGACAGGGGACGACTGAAGCTTTCTTT
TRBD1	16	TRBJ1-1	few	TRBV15	CATSTGTGGLNTEAFF	TGTGCCACCAGCACAGGGACAGGGGGCCTGAACACTGAAGCTTTCTTT
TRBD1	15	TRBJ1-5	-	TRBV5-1	CASSWRQGDNQPQHF	TGCGCCAGCAGCTGGCGACAGGGAGACAATCAGCCCCAGCATTTT
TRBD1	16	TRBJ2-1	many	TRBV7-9	CASSSFSTGLRNEQFF	TGTGCCAGCAGCTCCTTCTCGACAGGGCTCAGGAATGAGCAGTTCTTC
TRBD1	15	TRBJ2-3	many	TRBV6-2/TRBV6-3	CASGRDSLFPDTQYF	TGTGCCAGCGGACGGGACAGTCTCTTCCCAGATACGCAGTATTTT
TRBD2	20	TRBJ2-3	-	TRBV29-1	CSVESVLTSGGVLSTDTQYF	TGCAGCGTTGAATCCGTGCTGACTAGCGGGGGGGTCCTTAGCACAGATACGCAGTATTTT
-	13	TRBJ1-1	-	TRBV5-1	CASSPGHNTEAFF	TGCGCCAGCAGCCCCGGGCATAACACTGAAGCTTTCTTT
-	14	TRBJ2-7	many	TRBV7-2	CASSLGQSDYEQYF	TGTGCCAGCAGCTTAGGACAGAGCGATTACGAGCAGTACTTC